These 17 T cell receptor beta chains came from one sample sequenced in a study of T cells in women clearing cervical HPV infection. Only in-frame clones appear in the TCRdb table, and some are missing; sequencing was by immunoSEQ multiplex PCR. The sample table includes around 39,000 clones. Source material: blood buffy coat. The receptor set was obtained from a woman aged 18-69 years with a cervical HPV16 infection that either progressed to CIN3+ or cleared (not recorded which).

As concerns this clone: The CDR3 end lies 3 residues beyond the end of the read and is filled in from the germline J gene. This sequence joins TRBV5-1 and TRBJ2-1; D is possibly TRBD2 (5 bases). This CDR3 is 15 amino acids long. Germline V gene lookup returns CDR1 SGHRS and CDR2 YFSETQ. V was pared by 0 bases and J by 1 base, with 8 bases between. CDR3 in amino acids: CASSLVAGSYNEQFF. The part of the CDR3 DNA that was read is TGCGCCAGCAGCTTGGTGGCGGGTTCCTACAATGAG. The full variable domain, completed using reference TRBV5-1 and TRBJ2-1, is KAGVTQTPRYLIKTRGQQVTLSCSPISGHRSVSWYQQTPGQGLQFLFEYFSETQRNKGNFPGRFSGRQFSNSRSEMNVSTLELGDSALYLCASSLVAGSYNEQFFGPGTRLTVL.

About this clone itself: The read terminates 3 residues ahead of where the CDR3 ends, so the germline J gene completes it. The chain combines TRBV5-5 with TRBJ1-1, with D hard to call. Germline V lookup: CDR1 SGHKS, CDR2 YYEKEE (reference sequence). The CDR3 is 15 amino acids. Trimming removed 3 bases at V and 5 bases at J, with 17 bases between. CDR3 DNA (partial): TGTGCCAGCAGCTCTTCCGGCCTCGTAGGGACTGAA. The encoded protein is CASSSSGLVGTE. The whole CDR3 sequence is CASSSSGLVGTEAFF.

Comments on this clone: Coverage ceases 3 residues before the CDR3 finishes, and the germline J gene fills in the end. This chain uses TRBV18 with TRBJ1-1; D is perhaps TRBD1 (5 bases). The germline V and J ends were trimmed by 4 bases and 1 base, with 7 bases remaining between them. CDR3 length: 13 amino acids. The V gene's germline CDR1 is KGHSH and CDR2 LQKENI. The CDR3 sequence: CASSRDRNTEAFF. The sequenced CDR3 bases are TGTGCCAGCTCACGTGACAGGAACACTGAA.

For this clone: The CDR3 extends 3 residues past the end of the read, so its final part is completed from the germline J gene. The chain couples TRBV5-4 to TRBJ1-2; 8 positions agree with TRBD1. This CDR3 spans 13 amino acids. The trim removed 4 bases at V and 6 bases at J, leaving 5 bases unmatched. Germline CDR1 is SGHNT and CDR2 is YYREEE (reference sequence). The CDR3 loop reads CASSVDRENGYTF. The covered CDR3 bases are TGTGCCAGCAGCGTGGACAGGGAGAATGGC.

The CDR3 sequence is CASSLDSTGLNSPLHF. Incomplete CDR3 DNA: TGCGCCAGCAGCTTGGACTCGACAGGGTTAAATTCACCC. The chain couples TRBV5-1 to TRBJ1-6; 7 bases match TRBD1. Coverage ceases 3 residues before the CDR3 finishes, and the germline J gene fills in the end. The CDR3 length is 16 residues. The V gene end was trimmed by 0 bases and the J gene end by 7 bases; junction bases not matched to a gene: 7. Germline assignment: CDR1 SGHRS and CDR2 YFSETQ. Filled out from reference TRBV5-1 and TRBJ1-6, the complete variable domain reads KAGVTQTPRYLIKTRGQQVTLSCSPISGHRSVSWYQQTPGQGLQFLFEYFSETQRNKGNFPGRFSGRQFSNSRSEMNVSTLELGDSALYLCASSLDSTGLNSPLHFGNGTRLTVT.

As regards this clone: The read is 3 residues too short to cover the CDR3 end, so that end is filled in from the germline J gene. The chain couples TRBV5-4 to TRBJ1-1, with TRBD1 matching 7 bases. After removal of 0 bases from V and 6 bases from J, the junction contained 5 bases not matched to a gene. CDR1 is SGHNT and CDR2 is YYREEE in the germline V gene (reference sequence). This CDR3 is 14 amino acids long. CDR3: CASSLGQGTAEAFF. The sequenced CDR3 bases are TGTGCCAGCAGCTTGGGACAGGGAACCGCTGAA.

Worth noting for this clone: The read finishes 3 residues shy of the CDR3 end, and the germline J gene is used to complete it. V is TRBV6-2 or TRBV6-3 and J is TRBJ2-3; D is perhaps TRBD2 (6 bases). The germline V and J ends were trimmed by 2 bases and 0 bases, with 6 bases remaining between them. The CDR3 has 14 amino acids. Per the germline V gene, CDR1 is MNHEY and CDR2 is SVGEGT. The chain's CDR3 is CASSYLASTDTQYF. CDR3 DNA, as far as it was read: TGTGCCAGCAGTTACCTAGCGAGCACAGATACG.

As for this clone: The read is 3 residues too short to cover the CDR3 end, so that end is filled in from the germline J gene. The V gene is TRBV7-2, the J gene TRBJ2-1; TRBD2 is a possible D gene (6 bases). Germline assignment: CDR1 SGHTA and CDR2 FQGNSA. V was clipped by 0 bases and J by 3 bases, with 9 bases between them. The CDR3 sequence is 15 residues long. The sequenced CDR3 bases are TGTGCCAGCAGCTTAGCACTAGCCGGCTACAATGAG. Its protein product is CASSLALAGYNE. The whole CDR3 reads CASSLALAGYNEQFF. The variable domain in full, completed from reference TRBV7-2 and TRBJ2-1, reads GAGVSQSPSNKVTEKGKDVELRCDPISGHTALYWYRQSLGQGLEFLIYFQGNSAPDKSGLPSDRFSAERTGGSVSTLTIQRTQQEDSAVYLCASSLALAGYNEQFFGPGTRLTVL.

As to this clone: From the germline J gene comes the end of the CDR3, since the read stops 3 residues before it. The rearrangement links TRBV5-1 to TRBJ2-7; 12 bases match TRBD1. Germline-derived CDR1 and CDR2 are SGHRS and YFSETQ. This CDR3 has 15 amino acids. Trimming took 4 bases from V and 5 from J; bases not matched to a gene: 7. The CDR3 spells CASSRAGQGADEQYF. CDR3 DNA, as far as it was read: TGCGCCAGCAGCCGTGCGGGACAGGGGGCGGACGAG.

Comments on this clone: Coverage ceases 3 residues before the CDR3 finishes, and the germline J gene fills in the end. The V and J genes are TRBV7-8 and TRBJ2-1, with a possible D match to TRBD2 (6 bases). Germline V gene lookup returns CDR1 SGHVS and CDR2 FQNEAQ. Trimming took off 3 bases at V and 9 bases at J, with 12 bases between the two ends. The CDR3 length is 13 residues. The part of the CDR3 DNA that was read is TGTGCCAGCAGCTTGGCAGGAGCGGGTGAG. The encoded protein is CASSLAGAGE. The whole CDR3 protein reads CASSLAGAGEQFF.

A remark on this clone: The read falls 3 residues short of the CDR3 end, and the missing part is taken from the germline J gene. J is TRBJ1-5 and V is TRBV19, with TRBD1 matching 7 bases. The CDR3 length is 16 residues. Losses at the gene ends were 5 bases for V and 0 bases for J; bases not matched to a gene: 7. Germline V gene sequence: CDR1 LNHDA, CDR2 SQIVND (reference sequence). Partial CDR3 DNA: TGTGCCAGTAGTCCAACGACAGGGTATAGCAATCAGCCC. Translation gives CASSPTTGYSNQP. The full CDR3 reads CASSPTTGYSNQPQHF.

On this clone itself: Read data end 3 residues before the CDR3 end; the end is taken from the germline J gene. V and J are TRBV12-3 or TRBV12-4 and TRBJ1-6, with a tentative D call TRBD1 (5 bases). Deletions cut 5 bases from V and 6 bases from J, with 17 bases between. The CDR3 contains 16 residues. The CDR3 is CASSIYNRIPNSPLHF. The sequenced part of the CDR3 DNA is TGTGCCAGCAGTATATATAACAGGATCCCTAATTCACCC.

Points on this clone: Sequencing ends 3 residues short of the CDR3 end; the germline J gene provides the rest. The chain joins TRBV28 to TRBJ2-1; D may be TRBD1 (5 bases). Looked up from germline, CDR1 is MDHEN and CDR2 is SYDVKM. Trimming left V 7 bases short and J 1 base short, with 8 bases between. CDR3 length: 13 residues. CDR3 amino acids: CASTDISYNEQFF. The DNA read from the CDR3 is TGTGCCAGCACGGACATTTCCTACAATGAG.

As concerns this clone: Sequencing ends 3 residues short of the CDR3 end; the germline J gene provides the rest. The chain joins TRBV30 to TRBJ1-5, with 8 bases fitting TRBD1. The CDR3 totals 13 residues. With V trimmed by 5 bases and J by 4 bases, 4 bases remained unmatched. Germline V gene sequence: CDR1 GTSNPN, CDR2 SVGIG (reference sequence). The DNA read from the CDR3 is TGTGCCTGGGGCGGACAGGGAAATCAGCCC. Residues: CAWGGQGNQP. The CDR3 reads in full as CAWGGQGNQPQHF. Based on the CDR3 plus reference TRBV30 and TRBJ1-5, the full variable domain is SQTIHQWPATLVQPVGSPLSLECTVEGTSNPNLYWYRQAAGRGLQLLFYSVGIGQISSEVPQNLSASRPQDRQFILSSKKLLLSDSGFYLCAWGGQGNQPQHFGDGTRLSIL.

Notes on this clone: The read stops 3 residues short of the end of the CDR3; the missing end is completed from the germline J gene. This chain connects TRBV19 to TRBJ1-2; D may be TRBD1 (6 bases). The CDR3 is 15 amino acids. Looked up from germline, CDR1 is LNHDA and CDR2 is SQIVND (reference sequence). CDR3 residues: CASTLRPRQVYRYTF. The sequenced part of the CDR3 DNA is TGTGCCAGTACCCTACGCCCTAGACAGGTTTACCGC.

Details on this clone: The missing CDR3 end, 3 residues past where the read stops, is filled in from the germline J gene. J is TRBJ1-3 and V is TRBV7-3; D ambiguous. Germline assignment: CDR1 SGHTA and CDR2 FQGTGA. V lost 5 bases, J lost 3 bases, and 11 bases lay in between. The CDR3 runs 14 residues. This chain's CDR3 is CASSLAGGGNTIYF. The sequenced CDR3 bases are TGTGCCAGCAGCCTAGCGGGAGGTGGAAACACC. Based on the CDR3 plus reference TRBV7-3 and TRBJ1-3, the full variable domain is GAGVSQTPSNKVTEKGKYVELRCDPISGHTALYWYRQSLGQGPEFLIYFQGTGAADDSGLPNDRFFAVRPEGSVSTLKIQRTERGDSAVYLCASSLAGGGNTIYFGEGSWLTVV.

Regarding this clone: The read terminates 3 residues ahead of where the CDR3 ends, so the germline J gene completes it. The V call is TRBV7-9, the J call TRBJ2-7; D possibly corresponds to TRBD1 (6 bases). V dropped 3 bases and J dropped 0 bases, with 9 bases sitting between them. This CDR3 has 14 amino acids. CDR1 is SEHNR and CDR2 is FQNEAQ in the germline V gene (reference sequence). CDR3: CASSFRDISYEQYF. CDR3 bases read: TGTGCCAGCAGCTTCCGGGACATCTCCTACGAG.